The 4 T cell receptor beta chains given below trace back to one sample, sequenced in a study of T cells in Graves' hyperthyroidism and ophthalmopathy (dated by TCRdb to between 2018 and 2021). Libraries came from multiplex PCR. The run used an Illumina HiSeq 2000. Amplification of TCR beta CDR3 regions was carried out from RNA transcripts. For the first round of RT-PCR on the TCR CDR3, the HTBI primer set was used together with the Qiagen OneStep RT-PCR kit. TCRdb reanalyzed the raw reads on its own, using fastp at Q25 for trimming and MiXCR for clone calling, and kept in-frame beta chains. Identical CDR3 proteins give one entry, which carries the most common genes and DNA. For this sample there are more than 500,000 distinct CDR3 sequences; under 15% appear just once. The ten largest clones take up roughly 4.3% of the sample. The sequencing input was blood. The receptors stem from a woman in her thirties or forties with Graves' ophthalmopathy.

Many counts were recorded for this clonotype. This may stem from a read error, because a much larger clone lies one nucleotide away. The rearrangement joins TRBV27 to TRBJ2-7; no clear D. The germline V gene has CDR1 MNHEY and CDR2 SMNVEV (reference sequence). V shed 3 bases and J shed 0 bases, with 6 bases lying between them. This CDR3 contains 13 residues. The CDR3 reads CASSFIGSYEQYF. CDR3 in DNA: TGTGCCAGCAGTTTCATCGGCTCCTACGAGCAGTACTTC.

The table lists this clonotype with many counts. V and J are TRBV2 and TRBJ2-5, with a possible D match to TRBD2 (5 bases). V was pared by 6 bases and J by 7 bases, with 15 bases between. The CDR3 is 13 residues long. CDR1 and CDR2 from the germline V gene are SNHLY and FYNNEI. The CDR3 spells CASRNREVWTQYF. CDR3 in DNA: TGTGCCAGCAGGAACCGGGAAGTGTGGACCCAGTACTTC.

This clonotype showed up many times. The CDR3 coding sequence is TGTGCCAGCTCACCACGTCCGGGACAGGACAACTACGAGCAGTACTTC. Protein: CASSPRPGQDNYEQYF. The chain joins TRBV18 to TRBJ2-7; 8 nucleotides align to TRBD1. V shed 1 base, J shed 3 bases, and the junction held 8 bases outside the gene matches. The CDR3 length is 16 residues. CDR1 is KGHSH, CDR2 LQKENI, per germline. Based on the CDR3 plus reference TRBV18 and TRBJ2-7, the full variable domain is NAGVMQNPRHLVRRRGQEARLRCSPMKGHSHVYWYRQLPEEGLKFMVYLQKENIIDESGMPKERFSAEFPKEGPSILRIQQVVRGDSAAYFCASSPRPGQDNYEQYFGPGTRLTVT.

This clonotype came up many times. This chain joins TRBV28 and TRBJ1-2; possible D gene TRBD1, 6 bases. Trimming stripped 3 bases from V and 12 bases from J, with 11 bases between. The germline gives CDR1 MDHEN, CDR2 SYDVKM. The CDR3 is 11 amino acids. This chain's CDR3 is CASSFAGHHTF. The CDR3 nucleotides are TGTGCCAGCAGTTTCGCGGGACATCACACCTTC.